This entry lists 28 T cell receptor beta chains sequenced from one sample in a study of T cells in Graves' hyperthyroidism and ophthalmopathy. The TCR beta CDR3 regions underwent amplification using RNA transcripts as the source. HTBI primers drove first-round RT-PCR of the TCR CDR3. TCRdb recomputed calls from the multiplex PCR reads with MiXCR, one row per CDR3 protein. The repertoire has roughly 380,000 distinct CDR3 sequences, roughly 13% of them found once; the top ten carry 5.3%. Sequencing input: blood. The receptors here all came from a woman under 30 with Graves' hyperthyroidism.

This clonotype appeared many times. The V and J genes are TRBV30 and TRBJ2-3; a weak D match, TRBD2 (5 bases). The length of the CDR3 is 15 residues. CDR1 GTSNPN and CDR2 SVGIG come from the germline V gene (reference sequence). V dropped 0 bases and J dropped 2 bases, with 12 bases sitting between them. CDR3 residues: CAWSVRSGYTDTQYF. CDR3 DNA: TGTGCCTGGAGTGTACGAAGCGGTTACACAGATACGCAGTATTTT.

This clonotype came up many times. V gene TRBV20-1 combines with J gene TRBJ2-5; no definite D call. The CDR3 loop spans 16 amino acids. The germline V gene has CDR1 DFQATT and CDR2 SNEGSKA (reference sequence). V was trimmed by 1 base and J by 0 bases, leaving 15 bases between them. CDR3 sequence: CSARVLGSGDQETQYF. The CDR3 nucleotides are TGCAGTGCTAGAGTCTTAGGGTCTGGGGACCAAGAGACCCAGTACTTC.

Only a few counts were recorded for this clonotype. The chain links TRBV20-1 to TRBJ1-5, with D perhaps TRBD1 (5 bases). Trimming removed 0 bases at V and 7 bases at J, with 10 bases between. The V gene's germline CDR1 is DFQATT and CDR2 SNEGSKA (reference sequence). This CDR3 comprises 13 residues. In DNA, the CDR3 is TGCAGTGCTAGAGATTGGCAGGGACAGCCCCAGCATTTT. As protein: CSARDWQGQPQHF.

The J gene is TRBJ1-2, the V gene TRBV7-9, with a tentative D call TRBD1 (6 bases). The CDR3 is made up of 14 amino acids. Germline V CDR1 and CDR2: SEHNR, FQNEAQ (reference sequence). The ends were cut back, 5 bases at V and 4 bases at J, with 14 bases in the middle. The CDR3 is CASSPLGQRYGYTF. Here the CDR3 DNA reads TGTGCCAGCAGCCCCTTAGGACAGCGCTATGGCTACACCTTC.

This clonotype was detected many times. The chain combines TRBV28 with TRBJ2-7, with a possible D match to TRBD1 (5 bases). The CDR3 totals 12 residues. Germline CDR1 is MDHEN and CDR2 is SYDVKM. The ends were cut back, 7 bases at V and 0 bases at J, with 7 bases in the middle. CDR3 nucleotide sequence: TGTGCCAGCAAAAGGGGCTCCTACGAGCAGTACTTC. Encoded protein: CASKRGSYEQYF.

This clonotype was seen at least ten times. CDR3 nucleotides: TGCAGCGTTGAAGGGCTGCGAGGATTGGGGAGGGAGGATGAGCAGTTCTTC. Its translation is CSVEGLRGLGREDEQFF. The chain couples TRBV29-1 to TRBJ2-1; TRBD2 agrees at 7 bases. This CDR3 is built from 17 residues. CDR1 is SQVTM and CDR2 is ANQGSEA in the germline V gene. V gave up 1 base and J gave up 8 bases; unmatched junction bases: 17.

This clonotype has a count of ten or more. This sequence joins TRBV4-2 and TRBJ1-4, with unresolved D. Trimming cost V 0 bases and J 8 bases, with 22 bases left between them. The CDR3 totals 18 residues. Germline assignment: CDR1 LGHNA and CDR2 YNFKEQ. CDR3 residues: CASSQDWVEAGNMEKLFF. The DNA for the CDR3 is TGTGCCAGCAGCCAAGATTGGGTCGAGGCAGGAAACATGGAAAAACTGTTTTTT.

This clonotype was seen ten or more times. V and J are TRBV20-1 and TRBJ1-4; 10 bases align to TRBD1. The trim removed 3 bases at V and 8 bases at J, leaving 12 bases unmatched. There are 16 residues in the CDR3. CDR1 is DFQATT, CDR2 SNEGSKA, per germline (reference sequence). The CDR3 DNA is TGCAGTGCTAGTCAGACAGGGGGCTCTTTAGAAGAAAAACTGTTTTTT. Its translation is CSASQTGGSLEEKLFF.

This clonotype was picked up many times. The chain employs TRBV2 and TRBJ2-3; D remains unclear. The germline V gene encodes CDR1 SNHLY and CDR2 FYNNEI. This CDR3 spans 17 amino acids. Trimming left V 7 bases short and J 2 bases short, with 22 bases between. CDR3 in amino acids: CASILGTVAKVTDTQYF. Here the CDR3 DNA reads TGTGCCAGCATCTTAGGTACAGTCGCCAAAGTCACAGATACGCAGTATTTT.

The gene calls are TRBV11-1 and TRBJ2-1; 7 bases are shared with TRBD2. This CDR3 is built from 15 residues. The germline gives CDR1 SGHAT, CDR2 FQDESV (reference sequence). V was clipped by 1 base and J by 3 bases; unmatched bases: 3. CDR3 in DNA: TGTGCCAGCAGCTTAGTCCGGGACTACTACAATGAGCAGTTCTTC. Translated, it gives CASSLVRDYYNEQFF.

This clonotype was seen ten or more times. This chain connects TRBV7-2 to TRBJ2-3; 7 nucleotides agree with TRBD1. Germline CDR1 reads SGHTA; CDR2 reads FQGNSA. The CDR3 runs to 16 residues. V gave up 1 base and J gave up 3 bases; unmatched junction bases: 7. CDR3 sequence (DNA): TGTGCCAGCAGCTTAGACGGGCAGGGGGTTACAGATACGCAGTATTTT. It is translated as CASSLDGQGVTDTQYF.

This clonotype was found many times. The chain links TRBV28 to TRBJ2-7; D unclear. The CDR3 sequence is 11 residues long. Germline lookup yields CDR1 MDHEN and CDR2 SYDVKM. The V end lost 4 bases, the J end lost 3 bases, and 4 bases lay between the germline ends. CDR3 region: CASSYNYEQYF. Written as DNA, the CDR3 is TGTGCCAGCAGTTACAACTACGAGCAGTACTTC.

This clonotype has ten or more counts. This chain uses TRBV6-2 or TRBV6-3 with TRBJ2-7; unclear D gene. The CDR3 consists of 12 residues. Germline lookup yields CDR1 MNHEY and CDR2 SVGEGT. Trimming cost V 2 bases and J 2 bases, with 4 bases left between them. CDR3 DNA: TGTGCCAGCAGTTACGCTGCCTACGAGCAGTACTTC. This gives the protein CASSYAAYEQYF.

This clonotype has more than one count but fewer than ten. This rearrangement joins TRBV6-5 to TRBJ2-7, with D possibly TRBD1 on 6 matching bases. This CDR3 is 14 amino acids long. From germline, CDR1 is MNHEY and CDR2 SVGAGI. V lost 10 bases to trimming and J lost 1 base, with 17 bases between them. The CDR3 sequence: CATWANRESYEQYF. The CDR3 coding sequence is TGTGCCACCTGGGCGAACAGGGAATCCTACGAGCAGTACTTC.

The count of this clonotype is one. V is TRBV13 and J is TRBJ1-2, with D maybe TRBD1 (5 bases). V lost 4 bases and J lost 4, with 10 bases in between. The germline V gene has CDR1 PRHDT and CDR2 FYEKMQ (reference sequence). The CDR3 runs to 13 residues. The CDR3 sequence is CASSSTGTYGYTF. The CDR3 bases are TGTGCCAGCAGCTCGACCGGGACCTATGGCTACACCTTC.

There are a few counts of this clonotype. The V and J genes are TRBV9 and TRBJ2-2; no clear D. CDR3 length equals 15 residues. Germline CDR1 and CDR2: SGDLS and YYNGEE. Between the trimmed V and J ends, which lost 1 base and 2 bases, there was a span of 9 bases. The CDR3 reads CASSVSSYNTGELFF. CDR3 sequence (DNA): TGTGCCAGCAGCGTAAGCAGCTACAACACCGGGGAGCTGTTTTTT.

This clonotype came up many times. This chain uses TRBV7-2 with TRBJ2-1, with D perhaps matching TRBD2 (5 bases). The CDR3 consists of 15 residues. The V gene's germline CDR1 is SGHTA and CDR2 FQGNSA. V was shortened by 2 bases and J by 0 bases, with 8 bases between the two germline ends. CDR3 DNA: TGTGCCAGCAGCTTACTGGGGAGCTCCTACAATGAGCAGTTCTTC. Its translation: CASSLLGSSYNEQFF.

The rearrangement joins TRBV5-5 to TRBJ2-5, with no clear D. Deletions cut 1 base from V and 5 bases from J, with 9 bases between. The germline V gene has CDR1 SGHKS and CDR2 YYEKEE (reference sequence). This CDR3 has 13 residues. Written as DNA, the CDR3 is TGTGCCAGCAGCTTGCGCGTGGGCGAGACCCAGTACTTC. Translating it yields CASSLRVGETQYF.

The gene calls are TRBV6-1 and TRBJ1-1; D might be TRBD1 (6 bases). Trimming took 6 bases from V and 8 from J, leaving 19 bases between them. The CDR3 spans 14 residues. Germline V CDR1 and CDR2: MNHNS, SASEGT. The CDR3 sequence is CASSHGGGASEAFF. Here the CDR3 DNA reads TGTGCCAGCAGCCACGGGGGGGGGGCTTCAGAAGCTTTCTTT.

Only a few counts were recorded for this clonotype. The V gene is TRBV18, the J gene TRBJ2-1, with 8 bases matching TRBD2. V lost 1 base to trimming and J lost 4 bases; unmatched junction nucleotides: 9. CDR3 length equals 17 residues. Looked up from germline, CDR1 is KGHSH and CDR2 is LQKENI. The CDR3 is CASSPLGAGGAYNEQFF. Here the CDR3 DNA reads TGTGCCAGCTCACCACTTGGCGCGGGAGGTGCTTACAATGAGCAGTTCTTC.

This clonotype was found many times. V and J are TRBV9 and TRBJ2-7; D call uncertain. The V gene lost 0 bases and the J gene lost 5 bases, with 9 bases spanning the gap. The CDR3 spans 13 residues. Germline V gene data show CDR1 as SGDLS and CDR2 as YYNGEE. CDR3 protein: CASSVGNQDEQYF. The CDR3 DNA reads as TGTGCCAGCAGCGTAGGAAATCAGGACGAGCAGTACTTC.

This clonotype was counted only a few times. This clone may be a read error of a much larger clone one base away. The rearrangement uses TRBV3-1 and TRBJ2-1; D might be TRBD2 (5 bases). Germline assignment: CDR1 LGHDT and CDR2 YNNKEL (reference sequence). The CDR3 spans 11 residues. The CDR3 nucleotides are TGTGCCAGCAGCCGGGAGAATGAGCAGCTCTTC. Protein: CASSRENEQLF.

The J gene is TRBJ1-1, the V gene TRBV7-9; D call uncertain. Trimming removed 5 bases from V and 1 base from J, with 5 bases in between. The CDR3 spans 12 residues. From germline, CDR1 is SEHNR and CDR2 FQNEAQ (reference sequence). CDR3 sequence: CASSQENTEAFF. CDR3 DNA: TGTGCCAGCAGCCAGGAGAACACTGAAGCTTTCTTT.

This clonotype turned up a few times. The chain carries TRBV29-1 and TRBJ1-1; weak D call: TRBD1 (6 bases). Looked up from germline, CDR1 is SQVTM and CDR2 is ANQGSEA. CDR3 length: 15 amino acids. The germline V and J ends were trimmed by 3 bases and 4 bases, with 18 bases remaining between them. This CDR3 reads CSVEEYAGAVTEAFF. The CDR3 nucleotides read TGCAGCGTTGAGGAATACGCAGGGGCGGTCACTGAAGCTTTCTTT.

The table lists this clonotype with many counts. The chain combines TRBV7-9 with TRBJ2-3; TRBD1 matches at 8 bases. Germline-derived CDR1 and CDR2 are SEHNR and FQNEAQ (reference sequence). With V trimmed by 2 bases and J by 5 bases, 9 bases remained unmatched. The CDR3 covers 16 residues. CDR3 loop: CASSLSQGAMGDTQYF. The CDR3 region has the DNA TGTGCCAGCAGCTTATCCCAGGGGGCAATGGGAGATACGCAGTATTTT.

This clonotype occurred many times. The V gene is TRBV9, the J gene TRBJ1-2; 7 bases line up with TRBD1. The CDR3 spans 15 residues. The V gene end was trimmed by 5 bases and the J gene end by 6 bases; junction bases not matched to a gene: 13. The V gene's germline CDR1 is SGDLS and CDR2 YYNGEE. The CDR3 reads CASSVQGGKWNGYTF. DNA for the CDR3: TGTGCCAGCAGTGTACAAGGGGGCAAATGGAATGGCTACACCTTC. Filled out from reference TRBV9 and TRBJ1-2, the complete variable domain reads DSGVTQTPKHLITATGQRVTLRCSPRSGDLSVYWYQQSLDQGLQFLIQYYNGEERAKGNILERFSAQQFPDLHSELNLSSLELGDSALYFCASSVQGGKWNGYTFGSGTRLTVV.

In this sample, this clonotype turned up a few times. This chain connects TRBV10-1 to TRBJ2-5; D is ambiguous. Germline CDR1 and CDR2: WNHNN and SYGVQD (reference sequence). There are 14 residues in the CDR3. The V and J ends lost 3 bases and 3 bases respectively, with 11 bases between them. This CDR3 is CASSDLQREETQYF. For the CDR3, the DNA is TGCGCCAGCAGTGATCTCCAAAGGGAAGAGACCCAGTACTTC.

This clonotype was observed many times. V usage is TRBV2 and J usage is TRBJ1-2, with unresolved D. V gave up 5 bases and J gave up 7 bases, with 17 bases separating them. Germline V gene data show CDR1 as SNHLY and CDR2 as FYNNEI. The CDR3 extends over 14 amino acids. The CDR3 is CASSPEGRLSGYTF. DNA of the CDR3: TGTGCCAGCAGTCCGGAGGGTCGGCTCAGTGGCTACACCTTC.